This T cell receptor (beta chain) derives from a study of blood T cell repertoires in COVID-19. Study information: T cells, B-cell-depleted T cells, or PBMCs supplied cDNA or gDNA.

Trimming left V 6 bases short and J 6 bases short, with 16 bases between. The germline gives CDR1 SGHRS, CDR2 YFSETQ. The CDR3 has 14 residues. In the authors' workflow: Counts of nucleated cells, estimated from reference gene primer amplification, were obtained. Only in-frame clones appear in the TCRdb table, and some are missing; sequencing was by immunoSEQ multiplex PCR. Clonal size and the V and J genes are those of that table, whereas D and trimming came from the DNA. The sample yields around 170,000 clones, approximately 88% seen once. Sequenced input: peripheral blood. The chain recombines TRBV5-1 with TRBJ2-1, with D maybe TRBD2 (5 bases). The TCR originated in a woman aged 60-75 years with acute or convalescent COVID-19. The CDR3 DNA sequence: TGCGCCAGCAAGGGTGGAAAGGGAGTCAATGAGCAGTTCTTC. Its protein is CASKGGKGVNEQFF.